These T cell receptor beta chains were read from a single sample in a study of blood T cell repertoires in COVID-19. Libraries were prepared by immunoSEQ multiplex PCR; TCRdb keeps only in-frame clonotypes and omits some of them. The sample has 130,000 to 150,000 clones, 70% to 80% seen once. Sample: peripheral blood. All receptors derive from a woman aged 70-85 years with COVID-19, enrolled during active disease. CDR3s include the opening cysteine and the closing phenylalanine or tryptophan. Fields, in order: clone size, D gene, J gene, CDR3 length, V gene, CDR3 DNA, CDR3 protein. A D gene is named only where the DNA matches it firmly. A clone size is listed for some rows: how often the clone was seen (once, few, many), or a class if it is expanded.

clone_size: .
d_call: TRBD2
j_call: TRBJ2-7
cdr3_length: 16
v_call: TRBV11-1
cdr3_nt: TGTGCCAGCAGCACTAGCGAGGACCGTGAGCTCTACGAGCAGTACTTC
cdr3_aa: CASSTSEDRELYEQYF

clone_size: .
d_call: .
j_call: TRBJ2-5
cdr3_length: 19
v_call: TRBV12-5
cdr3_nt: TGTGCTAGTGGTTTGGTACGGCGACAAGACCGACAGGACCAAGAGACCCAGTACTTC
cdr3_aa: CASGLVRRQDRQDQETQYF

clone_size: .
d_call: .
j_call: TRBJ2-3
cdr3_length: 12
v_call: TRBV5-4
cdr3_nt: TGTGCCAGCAGCTTGGAGAGTAATACGCAGTATTTT
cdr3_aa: CASSLESNTQYF

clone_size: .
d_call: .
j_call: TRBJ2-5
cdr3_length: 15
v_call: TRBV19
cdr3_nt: TGTGCCAGTAGTATAATGGGGACCCAGGGGGAGACCCAGTACTTC
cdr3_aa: CASSIMGTQGETQYF

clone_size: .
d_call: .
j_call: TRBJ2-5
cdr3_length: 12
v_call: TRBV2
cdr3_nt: TGTGCCAGCAAACTGAACCAAGAGACCCAGTACTTC
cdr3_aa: CASKLNQETQYF

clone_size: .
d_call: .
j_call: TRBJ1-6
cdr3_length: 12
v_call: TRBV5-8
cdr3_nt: TGTGCCACCTCAGGTCCAAATTCACCCCTCCACTTT
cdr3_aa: CATSGPNSPLHF

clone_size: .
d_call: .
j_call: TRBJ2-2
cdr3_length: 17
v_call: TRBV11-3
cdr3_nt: TGTGCCAGCAGCTTATTTTGGCGGGTTACCTACACCGGGGAGCTGTTTTTT
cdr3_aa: CASSLFWRVTYTGELFF

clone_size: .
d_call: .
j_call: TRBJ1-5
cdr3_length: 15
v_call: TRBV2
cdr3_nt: TGTGCCAGCAGTGGGGCAGGGGATTTCAGTCAGCCCCAGCATTTT
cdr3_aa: CASSGAGDFSQPQHF

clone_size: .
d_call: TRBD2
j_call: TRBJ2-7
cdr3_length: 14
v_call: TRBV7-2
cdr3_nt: TGTGCCAGCAGGACGGGGGGGATCGCCTACGAGCAGTACTTC
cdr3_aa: CASRTGGIAYEQYF

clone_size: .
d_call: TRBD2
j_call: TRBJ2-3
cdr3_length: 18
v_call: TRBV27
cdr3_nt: TGTGCCAGCAGTTTATGGGGACTAGCGGGGGATTCCCGGGATACGCAGTATTTT
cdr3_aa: CASSLWGLAGDSRDTQYF

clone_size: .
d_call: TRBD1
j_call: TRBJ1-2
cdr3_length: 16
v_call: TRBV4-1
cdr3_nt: TGCGCCAGCAGCAGCGGACAGGGATTAACCACGGGGGGCTACACCTTC
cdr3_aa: CASSSGQGLTTGGYTF

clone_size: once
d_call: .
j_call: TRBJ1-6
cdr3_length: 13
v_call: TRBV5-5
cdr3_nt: TGTGCCAGCAGCTTTTCGACGGGGTCACCCCTCCACTTT
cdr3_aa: CASSFSTGSPLHF

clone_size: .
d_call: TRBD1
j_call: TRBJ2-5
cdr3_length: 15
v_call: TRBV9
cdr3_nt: TGTGCCAGCAGCACCGGGACAGGGACTCAAGAGACCCAGTACTTC
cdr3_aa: CASSTGTGTQETQYF

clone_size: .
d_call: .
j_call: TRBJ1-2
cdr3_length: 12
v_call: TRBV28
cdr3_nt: TGTGCCAGCAGCGACAGGACATATGGCTACACCTTC
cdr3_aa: CASSDRTYGYTF

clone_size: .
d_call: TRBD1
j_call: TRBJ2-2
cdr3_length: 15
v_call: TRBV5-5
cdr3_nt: TGTGCCAGCAGGCCCCAGGGACAGCCCACCGGGGAGCTGTTTTTT
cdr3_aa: CASRPQGQPTGELFF

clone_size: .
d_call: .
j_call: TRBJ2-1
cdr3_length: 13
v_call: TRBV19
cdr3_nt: TGTGCCAGTCGCGAGGGATCCAACAATGAGCAGTTCTTC
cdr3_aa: CASREGSNNEQFF

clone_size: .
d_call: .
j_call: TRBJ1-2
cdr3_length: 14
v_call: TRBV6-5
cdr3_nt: TGTGCCAGCAGTTTGGAAAAGGACAGTTATGGCTACACCTTC
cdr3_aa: CASSLEKDSYGYTF

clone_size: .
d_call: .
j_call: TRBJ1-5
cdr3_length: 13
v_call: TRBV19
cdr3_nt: TGTGCCAGTAGTTTGGGCTACAATCAGCCCCAGCATTTT
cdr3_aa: CASSLGYNQPQHF

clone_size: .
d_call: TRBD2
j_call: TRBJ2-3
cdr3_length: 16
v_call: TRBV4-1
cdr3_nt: TGCGCCAGCAGCCAAGAGGCGGGAGGGAGCACAGATACGCAGTATTTT
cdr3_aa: CASSQEAGGSTDTQYF

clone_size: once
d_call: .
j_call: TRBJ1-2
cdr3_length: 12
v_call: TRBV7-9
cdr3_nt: TGTGCCAGCAGCTTAACCAGGGGTGGCTACACCTTC
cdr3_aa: CASSLTRGGYTF

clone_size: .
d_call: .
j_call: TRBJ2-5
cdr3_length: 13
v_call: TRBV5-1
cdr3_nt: TGCGCCAGCAGCCGACAGTCGCAAGAGACCCAGTACTTC
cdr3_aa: CASSRQSQETQYF

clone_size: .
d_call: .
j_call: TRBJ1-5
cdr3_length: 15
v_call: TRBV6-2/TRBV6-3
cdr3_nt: TGTGCCAGCAGTTGGCACACCGATAGCAATCAGCCCCAGCATTTT
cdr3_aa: CASSWHTDSNQPQHF

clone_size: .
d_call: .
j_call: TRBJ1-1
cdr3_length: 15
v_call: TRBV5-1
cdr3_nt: TGCGCCAGCAGCTTGGAGGTTTCGGGGGGCACTGAAGCTTTCTTT
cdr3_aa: CASSLEVSGGTEAFF

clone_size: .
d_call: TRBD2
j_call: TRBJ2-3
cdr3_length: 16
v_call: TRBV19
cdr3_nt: TGTGCCAGTAGTCCCCGGACTAGCGTGACCACAGATACGCAGTATTTT
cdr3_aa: CASSPRTSVTTDTQYF

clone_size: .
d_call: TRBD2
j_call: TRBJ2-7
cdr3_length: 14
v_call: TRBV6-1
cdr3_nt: TGTGCCAGCAGTGGCCGGGGGGGCTCCTACGAGCAGTACTTC
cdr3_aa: CASSGRGGSYEQYF

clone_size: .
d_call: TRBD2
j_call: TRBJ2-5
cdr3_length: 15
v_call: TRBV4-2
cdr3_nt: TGTGCCAGCAGCGATCCCGGGACTAGCGGAGAGACCCAGTACTTC
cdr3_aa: CASSDPGTSGETQYF

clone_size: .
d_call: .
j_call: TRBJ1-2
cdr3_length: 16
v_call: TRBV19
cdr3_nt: TGTGCCAGTAGTATCCCAGGGACTGGAACTATATATGGCTACACCTTC
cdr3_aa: CASSIPGTGTIYGYTF

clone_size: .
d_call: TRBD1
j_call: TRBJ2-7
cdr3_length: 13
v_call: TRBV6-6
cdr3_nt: TGTGCCAGCAGTACCACAGGGGCCTACGAGCAGTACTTC
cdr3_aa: CASSTTGAYEQYF

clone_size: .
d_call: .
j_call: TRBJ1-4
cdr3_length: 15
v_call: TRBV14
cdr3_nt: TGTGCCAGCAGCCAAGTTGGACTGCCGAATGAAAAACTGTTTTTT
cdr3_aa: CASSQVGLPNEKLFF

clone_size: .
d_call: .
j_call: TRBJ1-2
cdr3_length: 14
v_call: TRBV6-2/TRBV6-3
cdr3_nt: TGTGCCAGCAGTCACAGAACCAAATACTATGGCTACACCTTC
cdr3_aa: CASSHRTKYYGYTF

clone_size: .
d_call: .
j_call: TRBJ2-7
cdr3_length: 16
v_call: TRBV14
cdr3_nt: TGTGCCAGCAGCGAAGGGGGGACATCCAGCTCCTACGAGCAGTACTTC
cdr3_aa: CASSEGGTSSSYEQYF

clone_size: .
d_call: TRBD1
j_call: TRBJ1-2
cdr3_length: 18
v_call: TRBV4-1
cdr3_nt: TGCGCCAGCAGCCCACCATCGGGACAGGTGGGGTCTAACTATGGCTACACCTTC
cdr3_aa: CASSPPSGQVGSNYGYTF

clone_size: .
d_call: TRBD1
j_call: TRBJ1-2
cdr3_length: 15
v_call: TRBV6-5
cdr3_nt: TGTGCCAGCAGTACAGGGCGGACAGGGGGCGAAGGCTACACCTTC
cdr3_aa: CASSTGRTGGEGYTF

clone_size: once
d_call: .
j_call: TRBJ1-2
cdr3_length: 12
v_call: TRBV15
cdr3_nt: TGTGCCACCAGCAGAGACAGGAGGGGCTACACCTTC
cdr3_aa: CATSRDRRGYTF

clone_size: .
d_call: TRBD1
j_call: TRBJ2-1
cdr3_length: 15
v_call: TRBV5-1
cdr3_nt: TGCGCCAGCAGCTCCACAGGGGGCTACTACAATGAGCAGTTCTTC
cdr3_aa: CASSSTGGYYNEQFF

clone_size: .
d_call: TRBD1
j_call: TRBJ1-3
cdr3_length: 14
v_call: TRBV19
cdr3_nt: TGTGCCACGGGGACAGCCGCCCCTGGAAACACCATATATTTT
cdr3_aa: CATGTAAPGNTIYF

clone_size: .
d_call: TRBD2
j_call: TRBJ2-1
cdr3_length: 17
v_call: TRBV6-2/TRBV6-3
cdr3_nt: TGTGCCAGCAGTTACTCTCCGACTAGCGGGGTCTACAATGAGCAGTTCTTC
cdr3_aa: CASSYSPTSGVYNEQFF

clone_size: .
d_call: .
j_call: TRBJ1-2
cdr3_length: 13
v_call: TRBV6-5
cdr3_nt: TGTGCCAGCCGTACAGGGATTGGGTATGGCTACACCTTC
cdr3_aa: CASRTGIGYGYTF

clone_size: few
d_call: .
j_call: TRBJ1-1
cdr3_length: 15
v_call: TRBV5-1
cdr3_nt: TGCGCCAGCAGCTTGGCGGGGGGCAGGAACACTGAAGCTTTCTTT
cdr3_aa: CASSLAGGRNTEAFF

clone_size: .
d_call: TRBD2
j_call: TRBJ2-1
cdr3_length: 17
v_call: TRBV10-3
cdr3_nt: TGTGCCATCAGTGAGTCGTTTGGCGGGGGGGCCTCCGTTGAGCAGTTCTTC
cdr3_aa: CAISESFGGGASVEQFF

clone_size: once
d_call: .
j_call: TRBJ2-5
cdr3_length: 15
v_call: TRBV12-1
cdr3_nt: TGTGCCAGCAGCTTTGGTGGGGGGGTTAAAGAGACCCAGTACTTC
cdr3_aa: CASSFGGGVKETQYF

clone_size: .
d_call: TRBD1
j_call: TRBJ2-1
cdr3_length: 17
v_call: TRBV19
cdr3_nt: TGTGCCAGTAGCCAGGAGGGGGATACAGGGGGCTACAATGAGCAGTTCTTC
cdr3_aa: CASSQEGDTGGYNEQFF

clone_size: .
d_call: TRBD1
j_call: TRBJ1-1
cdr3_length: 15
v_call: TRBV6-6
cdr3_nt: TGTGCCAGCAGTTCAGGACAGGGGGTAGACACTGAAGCTTTCTTT
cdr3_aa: CASSSGQGVDTEAFF

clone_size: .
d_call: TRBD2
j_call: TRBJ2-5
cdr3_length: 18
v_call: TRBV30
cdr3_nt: TGTGCCTGGAGTAGACGAGGTGGGGGACTAGCGGGCCAAGAGACCCAGTACTTC
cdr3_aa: CAWSRRGGGLAGQETQYF

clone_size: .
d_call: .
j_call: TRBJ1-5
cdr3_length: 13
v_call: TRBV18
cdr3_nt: TGTGCCAGCTCACCAGGGGCAGATCAGCCCCAGCATTTT
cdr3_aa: CASSPGADQPQHF

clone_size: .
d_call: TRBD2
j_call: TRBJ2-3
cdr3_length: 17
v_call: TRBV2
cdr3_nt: TGTGCCAGCAGTCCCCTTGGACTAGCGGGGGATCGTGATACGCAGTATTTT
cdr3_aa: CASSPLGLAGDRDTQYF

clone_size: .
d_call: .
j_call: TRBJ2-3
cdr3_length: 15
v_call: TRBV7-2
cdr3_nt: TGTGCCAGCAGCGAGGGGGCGGGAAGCACAGATACGCAGTATTTT
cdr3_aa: CASSEGAGSTDTQYF

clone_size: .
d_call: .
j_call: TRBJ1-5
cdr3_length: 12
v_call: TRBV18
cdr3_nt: TGTGCCAGCTCGCAAGACGTACGGGCCCAGCATTTT
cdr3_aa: CASSQDVRAQHF

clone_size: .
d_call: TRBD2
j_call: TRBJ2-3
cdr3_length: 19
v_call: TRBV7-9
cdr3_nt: TGTGCCAGCAGCTTAGCGCCCTTCGGGGGGGCCCACCTCACAGATACGCAGTATTTT
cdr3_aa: CASSLAPFGGAHLTDTQYF

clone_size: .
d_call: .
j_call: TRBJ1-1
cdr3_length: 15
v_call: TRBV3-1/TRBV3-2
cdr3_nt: TGTGCCAGCAGCTCCTACTCGACAGTGAACACTGAAGCTTTCTTT
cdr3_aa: CASSSYSTVNTEAFF

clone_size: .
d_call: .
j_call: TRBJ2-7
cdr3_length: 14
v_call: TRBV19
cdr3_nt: TGTGCCAGTAGTATTCAGGGGAGCTCCTACGAGCAGTACTTC
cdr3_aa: CASSIQGSSYEQYF

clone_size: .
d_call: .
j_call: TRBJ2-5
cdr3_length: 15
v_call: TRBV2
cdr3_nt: TGTGCCAGCAGTGTTGGAGGCCCGCAGGTGGAGACCCAGTACTTC
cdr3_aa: CASSVGGPQVETQYF

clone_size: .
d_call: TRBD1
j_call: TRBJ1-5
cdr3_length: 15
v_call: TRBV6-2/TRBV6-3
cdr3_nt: TGTGCCAGCAGCAGGCCATCAGGACAGGGATGGTCCCAGCATTTT
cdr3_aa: CASSRPSGQGWSQHF

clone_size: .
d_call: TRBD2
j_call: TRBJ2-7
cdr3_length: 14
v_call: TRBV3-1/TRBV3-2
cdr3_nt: TGTGCCAGCAGCCCAACTAGCGGGGGGTTGGGACAGTACTTC
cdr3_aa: CASSPTSGGLGQYF

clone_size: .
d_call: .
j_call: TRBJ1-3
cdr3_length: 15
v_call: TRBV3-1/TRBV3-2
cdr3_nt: TGTGCCAGCAGCCAAGAATCCGTCTCTGGAAACACCATATATTTT
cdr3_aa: CASSQESVSGNTIYF

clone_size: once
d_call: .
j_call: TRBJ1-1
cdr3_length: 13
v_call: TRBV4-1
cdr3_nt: TGCGCCAGCAGCCCCGAGGGCCTCCCTGAAGCTTTCTTT
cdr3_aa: CASSPEGLPEAFF